These T cell receptor beta chains were read from a single sample in a study of blood T cell repertoires in COVID-19. The assay was immunoSEQ multiplex PCR, and TCRdb's table has in-frame clones only and misses some. The repertoire includes about 300,000 clones, roughly 84% of them detected once, and more than 1.1% sits in the top ten. Source material: peripheral blood. The source is a human donor with COVID-19, enrolled during active disease. The donor label of this sample is uncertain. Each CDR3 is given with its conserved first and last residue. The order of the fields is CDR3 DNA, CDR3 protein, clone size, V gene, J gene, D gene. A D gene is named only where the DNA matches it firmly. Rows may omit the clone size; those that give it use once, few, many or a size class.

TGCAGCGTTGTGCTAGCAGTCAGCGCCGATGGCTACACCTTC	CSVVLAVSADGYTF	-	TRBV29-1	TRBJ1-2	-
TGTGCCTGGGGGACAGGGGCCCTAGGGCGTGTCGAAGCTTTCTTT	CAWGTGALGRVEAFF	-	TRBV30	TRBJ1-1	TRBD1
TGTGCCAGCTCCTTGGCCTCCTCCGCCAATGAGCAGTTCTTC	CASSLASSANEQFF	-	TRBV2	TRBJ2-1	-
TGTGCCAGCTCACCAGACTCGGGGGAGACCCAGTACTTC	CASSPDSGETQYF	-	TRBV18	TRBJ2-5	-
TGTGCCAGTACGGGACTGGGGAATGAAAAACTGTTTTTT	CASTGLGNEKLFF	-	TRBV19	TRBJ1-4	-
TGCGCCAGCAGCTTGACAGGGTCGGGCGAAAAACTGTTTTTT	CASSLTGSGEKLFF	-	TRBV5-1	TRBJ1-4	-
TGTGCCAGCAGCCCCGGGACAGGGGGCGTAGAGCAGTACTTC	CASSPGTGGVEQYF	-	TRBV13	TRBJ2-7	TRBD1
TGTGCCAGTAGTATGTGGGGAGACACTGAAGCTTTCTTT	CASSMWGDTEAFF	-	TRBV19	TRBJ1-1	-
TGTGCCAGCAGTTTAGTCGGGGGGGAGACCCAGTACTTC	CASSLVGGETQYF	-	TRBV28	TRBJ2-5	TRBD2
TGCGCCAGCAGTGAGTCGATTGGCACTAGCGGGAGGGAAAATACGCAGTATTTT	CASSESIGTSGRENTQYF	-	TRBV10-1	TRBJ2-3	TRBD2
TGTGCCAGCAGCCCCGGGACTAGCCTTACCTACGAGCAGTACTTC	CASSPGTSLTYEQYF	once	TRBV5-4	TRBJ2-7	TRBD2
TGCAGCGTTGAAGACCCGGGACAAGTGACCCAGCATTTT	CSVEDPGQVTQHF	-	TRBV29-1	TRBJ1-5	-
TGTGCCAGCAGTTTCTCAGTGACATATGAAGCTTTCTTT	CASSFSVTYEAFF	-	TRBV28	TRBJ1-1	-
TGTGCCAGTACCTTGCAGGGAGGGTTGGATGGCACAGATACGCAGTATTTT	CASTLQGGLDGTDTQYF	once	TRBV19	TRBJ2-3	TRBD2
TGTGCCAGTAGTATTAGTGCTGAATACGAGCAGTACTTC	CASSISAEYEQYF	few	TRBV19	TRBJ2-7	-
TGTGCCAGCAGCTCCTTGGCGGGAACGGGACATGAGCAGTTCTTC	CASSSLAGTGHEQFF	-	TRBV6-5	TRBJ2-1	-
TGTGCCATCAGTGAGTCTGGACAGGCTAACACTGAAGCTTTCTTT	CAISESGQANTEAFF	-	TRBV10-3	TRBJ1-1	TRBD1
TGTGCCAGCAGCTATCAGGGTTCCTCTGGAAACACCATATATTTT	CASSYQGSSGNTIYF	-	TRBV6-5	TRBJ1-3	-
TGTGCCAGTAGTTCGGGACAGAGCTTCGATCAGCCCCAGCATTTT	CASSSGQSFDQPQHF	-	TRBV19	TRBJ1-5	TRBD1
TGTGCCAGCAGCGCATTTCCTCGCGGGGCCTACAATGAGCAGTTCTTC	CASSAFPRGAYNEQFF	-	TRBV9	TRBJ2-1	-
TGTGCCAGCAAGTCCGGGGGACAGTTCTACTCTGGGGCCAACGTCCTGACTTTC	CASKSGGQFYSGANVLTF	-	TRBV28	TRBJ2-6	-
TGTGCCAGCAGTTTAATCGTACTAGGCCTAGGTACGAATTCACCCCTCCACTTT	CASSLIVLGLGTNSPLHF	once	TRBV28	TRBJ1-6	-
TGTGCCATCAGTGATTCCGACAGGGTTAACTATGGCTACACCTTC	CAISDSDRVNYGYTF	-	TRBV10-3	TRBJ1-2	TRBD1
TGTGCCAGCCAGCGGGTGGCCTACGAGCAGTACTTC	CASQRVAYEQYF	-	TRBV12-3/TRBV12-4	TRBJ2-7	-
TGTGCCTGGAGCCGTGGGGCGAGGGGCTACACCTTC	CAWSRGARGYTF	-	TRBV30	TRBJ1-2	-
TGTGCCAGCACCCCATGGACAGACCAGAACACCGGGGAGCTGTTTTTT	CASTPWTDQNTGELFF	-	TRBV9	TRBJ2-2	-
TGTGCCAGCAGCGGCCGGGACAGACCCTACGAGCAGTACTTC	CASSGRDRPYEQYF	-	TRBV9	TRBJ2-7	TRBD1
TGTGCCAGCAGTTCAAGGACAGTTGCTGGCACAGATACGCAGTATTTT	CASSSRTVAGTDTQYF	-	TRBV27	TRBJ2-3	-
TGTGCCAGCAGCCGAGTCAGAGGGGGAAGCGAGCAGTACTTC	CASSRVRGGSEQYF	-	TRBV7-8	TRBJ2-7	-
TGTGCCAGCAGTGAAGTCGGCGGTAACACCGGGGAGCTGTTTTTT	CASSEVGGNTGELFF	once	TRBV6-1	TRBJ2-2	-
TGCGCCAGCAGCCAAGATCCCGTTAGCGGCCTAACGGAAGATACGCAGTATTTT	CASSQDPVSGLTEDTQYF	-	TRBV4-3	TRBJ2-3	-
TGTGCCAGCAGTCCGATGACAGGGGGCCGTCCCAATAGCAATCAGCCCCAGCATTTT	CASSPMTGGRPNSNQPQHF	-	TRBV28	TRBJ1-5	TRBD1
TGTGCCTGGATGGACAGGGAGAACACTGAAGCTTTCTTT	CAWMDRENTEAFF	-	TRBV30	TRBJ1-1	TRBD1
TGTGCCTTCGCGGGGTTCCCAGAGACCCAGTACTTC	CAFAGFPETQYF	-	TRBV30	TRBJ2-5	-
TGTGCCAGCAGCTTCCAACCAGGGGGAGAGACCCAGTACTTC	CASSFQPGGETQYF	-	TRBV7-2	TRBJ2-5	TRBD1
TGTGCCAGCAGTCCCACTAGCGGGAGGTACGAGCAGTACTTC	CASSPTSGRYEQYF	-	TRBV28	TRBJ2-7	TRBD2
TGTGCCAGCAGCCCGCGGGGAGGGAGGTACACCGGGGAGCTGTTTTTT	CASSPRGGRYTGELFF	-	TRBV11-3	TRBJ2-2	TRBD2
TGTGCCAGCAGTTACGCAGGGAACACTGAAGCTTTCTTT	CASSYAGNTEAFF	-	TRBV6-6	TRBJ1-1	-
TGTGCCAGCGGGTTCGATGAAGCGGGAGTGGTGGATACGCAGTATTTT	CASGFDEAGVVDTQYF	-	TRBV27	TRBJ2-3	TRBD2
TGTGCCAGCAGCCCCGGGTCCTGGAGGGCGGTGGGGATCGGCACTGAAGCTTTCTTT	CASSPGSWRAVGIGTEAFF	-	TRBV5-5	TRBJ1-1	-